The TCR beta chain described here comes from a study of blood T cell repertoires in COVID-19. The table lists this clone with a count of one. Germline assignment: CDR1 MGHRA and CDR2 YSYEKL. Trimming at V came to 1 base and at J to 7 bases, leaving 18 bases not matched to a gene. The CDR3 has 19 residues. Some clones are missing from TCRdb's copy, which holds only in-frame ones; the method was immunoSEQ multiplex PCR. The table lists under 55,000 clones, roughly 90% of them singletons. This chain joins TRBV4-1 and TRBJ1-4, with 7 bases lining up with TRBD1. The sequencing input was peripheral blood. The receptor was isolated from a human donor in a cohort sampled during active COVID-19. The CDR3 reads CASSQGSGQGVGRSEKLFF. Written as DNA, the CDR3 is TGCGCCAGCAGCCAAGGTTCCGGCCAGGGGGTCGGTCGTAGTGAAAAACTGTTTTTT.